This TCR beta chain was sequenced during a study of beta chain features in type 1 diabetes. Whole-study results and caveats: Overrepresentation of cells with high TCR expression could result from cDNA sequencing. HLA effects on TCRB rearrangement stayed unresolved here. At VDJ recombination sites, type 1 diabetes patients had fewer insertions and more deleted nucleotides.

All of the isolated RNA was reverse transcribed, so expressed TCRB transcripts were sequenced. The read count averaged about 3.6 million across naive, central memory and regulatory T cell samples. Method: immunoSEQ multiplex PCR; TCRdb's copy keeps in-frame clones and lacks some. The sample carries 250,000 to 300,000 clones, 8% recorded once. Of note for this clone: Its antigen remains unknown.

This sequence originates from a woman between 18 and 29 years old in good health. What was sequenced was central memory CD4+ T cells from blood.

This CDR3 is CASTSHLLDSGTEAFF. The CDR3 coding sequence is TGTGCCAGCACGTCCCATTTGCTGGACAGCGGCACTGAAGCTTTCTTT. V gene TRBV6-4 combines with J gene TRBJ1-1, with a tentative D call TRBD1 (6 bases). Germline V gene lookup returns CDR1 MRHNA and CDR2 SNTAGT. The CDR3 covers 16 residues. V was pared by 7 bases and J by 4 bases, with 22 bases between.